This TCR beta chain stems from a study of T-cell reconstitution after alpha-beta-depleted transplantation in children. Whole-study findings and limits: Newly produced T cells mostly accounted for T-cell counts and diversity one year post-transplant. About two months after transplant, alpha-beta T cells reportedly came from several hundred expanded graft clones. TCRbeta diversity was high at day 60 in some patients (a result of surviving recipient T cells and thymic progenitors).

Turning to this clonotype: Its matching antigen is unknown.

Preparation of the TCRbeta library involved a method that used unique molecular identifiers. From the PCR reads, TCRdb called clonotypes with MiXCR, one entry per CDR3 protein. The repertoire holds 55,000 to 65,000 distinct CDR3 sequences, with about 40% as singletons. The V gene end was trimmed by 4 bases and the J gene end by 9 bases; junction bases not matched to a gene: 10. There are 14 residues in the CDR3. The TCR comes from a male patient younger than 18 who had a stem cell transplant for acute lymphoblastic leukemia, so the T cells may come from the graft donor. This chain uses TRBV12-3 or TRBV12-4 with TRBJ2-5; 8 nucleotides align to TRBD2. The source material was PBMCs, mostly from graft donor cells, sampled 360 days after TCRalphabeta/CD19-depleted stem cell transplant. The CDR3 is CASSSIAGHRAQYF. As DNA, the CDR3 is TGTGCCAGCAGTTCCATAGCGGGGCACAGGGCCCAGTACTTC.